This paragraph reports one T cell receptor beta chain. The antigen is undetermined. Sequencing targeted expressed TCRB transcripts, as all isolated RNA had been reverse transcribed. TCRdb's copy holds only in-frame clones and misses some; the assay was immunoSEQ multiplex PCR. The sample holds over 700,000 clones, under 20% seen once. These data originate in a study of beta chain features in type 1 diabetes. General study results and limits: TCRB CDR3s were moderately but significantly shorter in Type 1 diabetes patients in all four CD4+ subsets. There were fewer insertions and more deletions at the VDJ junctions of type 1 diabetes patients.

This CDR3 is 12 amino acids long. J was trimmed by 2 bases and V by 10 bases; bases with no gene match: 5. CDR1 ENHRY and CDR2 SYGVKD come from the germline V gene. This chain connects TRBV10-3 to TRBJ2-7; 7 nucleotides agree with TRBD2. The specimen was naive CD4+ T cells from blood. This TCR came from a woman aged 18 to 35 in good health. The CDR3 DNA sequence: TGTGCCACCGGGGAGGGAACCTACGAGCAGTACTTC. It translates to CATGEGTYEQYF.